The 21 T cell receptor beta chains reported below all come from one sample, sequenced in a study of post-analysis software for immune sequencing data. Findings and caveats of the study: TRBV5-6, TRBV5-1 and TRBV20-1 belonged to a set of about 5 TRBV segments that were more frequent in patients than controls.

Libraries were made from TCR beta cDNA, and they carried unique molecular identifiers. TCRdb reprocessed the PCR reads with MiXCR, giving one entry per CDR3 protein. The repertoire holds hundreds of thousands of distinct CDR3 sequences, with approximately 57% as singletons. No antigens are known for them. Sample: blood. Receptors were obtained from a girl aged 5-17 years with multiple sclerosis.

This sequence joins TRBV10-3 and TRBJ2-7, with D possibly being TRBD1 (6 bases). The germline CDR1 and CDR2 sequences are ENHRY and SYGVKD. The CDR3 is 13 amino acids. The V gene lost 6 bases and the J gene lost 2 bases, with 11 bases spanning the gap. The CDR3 loop reads CAIRDSPTYEQYF. CDR3 sequence (DNA): TGTGCCATCAGGGACAGTCCGACCTACGAGCAGTACTTC.

V and J are TRBV29-1 and TRBJ2-1; D gene uncertain. The CDR3 length is 12 residues. Germline assignment: CDR1 SQVTM and CDR2 ANQGSEA. Deletions cut 5 bases from V and 3 bases from J, with 8 bases between. CDR3 nucleotide sequence: TGCAGCGTTAGCCAGAGCTACAATGAGCAGTTCTTC. Protein: CSVSQSYNEQFF.

J is TRBJ2-7 and V is TRBV15; possibly TRBD2 for D (6 bases). Trimming removed 8 bases at V and 0 bases at J, with 11 bases between. The CDR3 covers 13 residues. Germline loops: CDR1 LNHNV, CDR2 YYDKDF (reference sequence). The CDR3 DNA reads TGTGCCACCGCTCCCGGGAGCTCCTACGAGCAGTACTTC. Translating it yields CATAPGSSYEQYF.

The chain joins TRBV6-1 to TRBJ2-5; 10 bases fit TRBD2. The J call may be in error: the DNA end matches TRBJ2-7 better. Germline V gene data show CDR1 as MNHNS and CDR2 as SASEGT. This CDR3 spans 19 amino acids. In DNA form, the CDR3 reads TGTGCCAGCAGTGAATCAGAGAGGCTAGCGGGGGTCTGGGCCTACGAGCAGTACTTC. Amino acid sequence: CASSESERLAGVWAYEQYF.

This sequence joins TRBV5-1 and TRBJ2-5; 10 nucleotides align to TRBD2. This CDR3 has 15 amino acids. Germline CDR1 reads SGHRS; CDR2 reads YFSETQ. Trimming took 4 bases from V and 5 from J; bases not matched to a gene: 8. The CDR3 DNA sequence: TGCGCCAGCAGCGTTCCTAGCGGGAGTTTCGAGACCCAGTACTTC. Residues: CASSVPSGSFETQYF.

This chain uses TRBV5-5 with TRBJ1-2; D may be TRBD1 (5 bases). Germline values: CDR1 SGHKS, CDR2 YYEKEE (reference sequence). V dropped 6 bases and J dropped 6 bases, with 12 bases sitting between them. The CDR3 is 12 residues long. The chain's CDR3 is CASTWAGDGYTF. CDR3 coding DNA: TGTGCCAGCACCTGGGCGGGGGATGGCTACACCTTC.

The J gene is TRBJ2-5, the V gene TRBV3-1; D may match TRBD1 or TRBD2 (6 bases each). CDR3 length equals 15 residues. CDR1 is LGHDT and CDR2 is YNNKEL in the germline V gene (reference sequence). Trimming pared 4 bases from V and 7 bases from J, leaving 19 bases between. The CDR3 sequence: CASSLDGGWVGTQYF. The DNA for the CDR3 is TGTGCCAGCAGCCTCGACGGGGGCTGGGTGGGGACCCAGTACTTC.

This chain joins TRBV10-2 and TRBJ2-1; 7 positions match TRBD2. This CDR3 comprises 13 residues. Trimming cost V 7 bases and J 3 bases; bases outside gene matches: 3. Germline loops: CDR1 WSHSY, CDR2 SAAADI. The CDR3, as DNA: TGCGCCAGCAACCGGGACTACTACAATGAGCAGTTCTTC. Its protein product is CASNRDYYNEQFF.

This clonotype was seen more than once but under ten times. The chain recombines TRBV29-1 with TRBJ2-3; D may match TRBD1 or TRBD2 (6 bases each). Germline values: CDR1 SQVTM, CDR2 ANQGSEA. The CDR3 contains 12 residues. Trimming stripped 4 bases from V and 4 bases from J, with 9 bases between. The chain's CDR3 is CSVAGGADTQYF. DNA of the CDR3: TGCAGCGTTGCCGGGGGCGCAGATACGCAGTATTTT.

This clonotype was seen a few times. The rearrangement links TRBV29-1 to TRBJ2-5; D call uncertain. Deletions cut 2 bases from V and 4 bases from J, with 11 bases between. CDR1 and CDR2 from the germline V gene are SQVTM and ANQGSEA. The CDR3 sequence is 13 residues long. Written as DNA, the CDR3 is TGCAGCGTTGAAACTCGGCTTGGAGAGACCCAGTACTTC. Translation gives CSVETRLGETQYF.

There are a few counts of this clonotype. J is TRBJ2-7 and V is TRBV10-3, with TRBD2 matching 10 bases. The V gene's germline CDR1 is ENHRY and CDR2 SYGVKD. The CDR3 is made up of 15 amino acids. V trimming: 2 bases; J trimming: 5 bases; junction bases outside the gene matches: 6. CDR3 sequence reads: CAISEGASGSHEQYF. CDR3 coding DNA: TGTGCCATCAGTGAGGGGGCTAGCGGGAGCCACGAGCAGTACTTC.

This clonotype was detected a few times. At one end, the junction sequence differs from germline, possibly due to a read error. J is TRBJ2-1 and V is TRBV27; no reliable D call. The V gene's germline CDR1 is MNHEY and CDR2 SMNVEV (reference sequence). The CDR3 consists of 11 residues. The DNA for the CDR3 is TGTGCCAGCAGTTTTAGCAATGTGCAGTTCTTC. Translating gives CASSFSNVQFF.

This clonotype was observed a few times. This rearrangement joins TRBV12-3 or TRBV12-4 to TRBJ1-5; D remains unclear. V shed 6 bases and J shed 3 bases, with 9 bases lying between them. This CDR3 is built from 13 residues. CDR3 loop: CASRSGLNQPQHF. CDR3 nucleotide sequence: TGTGCCAGCAGGTCCGGGCTCAATCAGCCCCAGCATTTT.

V gene TRBV6-2 or TRBV6-3 combines with J gene TRBJ2-1, with D perhaps TRBD2 (6 bases). CDR3 length equals 13 residues. Germline CDR1 and CDR2: MNHEY and SVGEGT. V was clipped by 5 bases and J by 6 bases, with 11 bases between them. CDR3 nucleotides: TGTGCCAGCAGTGTGACTAGACGCAATGAGCAGTTCTTC. Translating it yields CASSVTRRNEQFF.

V and J are TRBV9 and TRBJ2-5, with 7 bases fitting TRBD1. TRBJ2-7 matches the DNA end more closely, so the J call is doubtful. The germline V gene encodes CDR1 SGDLS and CDR2 YYNGEE. The CDR3 length is 14 residues. CDR3 DNA sequence: TGTGCCAGCAGCGTAGGGGGACAGACCTACGAGCAGTACTTC. This gives the protein CASSVGGQTYEQYF.

This chain uses TRBV5-6 with TRBJ2-4; maybe TRBD1 (6 bases). Germline-derived CDR1 and CDR2 are SGHDT and YYEEEE. The CDR3 loop spans 13 amino acids. Trimming stripped 8 bases from V and 7 bases from J, with 16 bases between. This CDR3 is CASSQGNLNIQYF. CDR3 nucleotide sequence: TGTGCCAGTTCCCAGGGGAATTTGAACATTCAGTACTTC.

This rearrangement joins TRBV20-1 to TRBJ2-1; 7 positions match TRBD2. Germline assignment: CDR1 DFQATT and CDR2 SNEGSKA (reference sequence). The CDR3 runs to 17 residues. V lost 2 bases to trimming and J lost 0 bases; unmatched junction nucleotides: 10. The CDR3 sequence: CSARNPSGGSSYNEQFF. The CDR3 DNA sequence: TGCAGTGCTAGAAATCCCTCGGGCGGGAGCTCCTACAATGAGCAGTTCTTC.

This chain connects TRBV4-2 to TRBJ2-7; no definite D call. V dropped 1 base and J dropped 3 bases, with 10 bases sitting between them. This CDR3 contains 14 residues. Germline V gene sequence: CDR1 LGHNA, CDR2 YNFKEQ. Here the CDR3 reads CASSQADVGYEQYF. The DNA for the CDR3 is TGTGCCAGCAGCCAAGCTGACGTGGGCTACGAGCAGTACTTC.

The V call is TRBV29-1, the J call TRBJ2-7; 9 positions match TRBD2. CDR3 size: 14 residues. Per the germline V gene, CDR1 is SQVTM and CDR2 is ANQGSEA. Trimming removed 4 bases from V and 5 bases from J; junction bases left unmatched: 9. The CDR3 nucleotides are TGCAGCGTTGTAGCGAGGCTAGCGGGAAACGAGCAGTACTTC. Protein sequence: CSVVARLAGNEQYF.

This sequence joins TRBV29-1 and TRBJ2-1, with D perhaps matching TRBD2 (5 bases). Trimming cost V 8 bases and J 6 bases, with 17 bases left between them. Germline V CDR1 and CDR2: SQVTM, ANQGSEA. CDR3 length: 13 residues. The CDR3 DNA is TGCAGCTATACTAGTACCATCCTCAATGAGCAGTTCTTC. Its translation: CSYTSTILNEQFF.

The rearrangement links TRBV5-1 to TRBJ2-1; 7 nucleotides match TRBD1. Germline values: CDR1 SGHRS, CDR2 YFSETQ. The CDR3 is made up of 15 amino acids. Germline trimming cut 8 bases from V and 2 bases from J; bases unmatched to any gene: 10. In DNA form, the CDR3 reads TGCGCCAGTCGTCAAGGGGACAGAGCCTACAATGAGCAGTTCTTC. This translates into CASRQGDRAYNEQFF.